The sequence of this T cell receptor beta chain was determined in a study of regulatory T cells in long-lasting Graves disease. Study-level results: Persistent disease preferred TRBV28, TRBJ1-2 and TRBJ2-5; new disease, TRBV20-1 and TRBJ2-1. New patients shared fewer public clonotypes (around 980) than persistent patients did (roughly 2,500).

Trimming removed 1 base from V and 6 bases from J, with 7 bases in between. The CDR3 consists of 13 residues. Per the germline V gene, CDR1 is LGHDT and CDR2 is YNNKEL (reference sequence). In this sample, this clonotype turned up many times. The antigen is not known. Time point: newly diagnosed GD, antithyroid drugs for less than 3 months. The TCR library was prepared using RNA isolated from PBMCs. Construction of TCR beta libraries relied on iRepertoire HTBI primers and on Arm-PCR targeting CDR3 regions. TCRdb re-called the multiplex PCR reads with MiXCR, one entry per CDR3 protein. Among 510,000 or so distinct CDR3 sequences, more than 10% were seen once, and the ten largest hold 7.5% to 9%. The same specimen was also included in a second study, on T cells in Graves' hyperthyroidism and ophthalmopathy.

This clonotype was obtained from a woman aged 25 to 39 with Graves disease. This material consisted of peripheral blood mononuclear cells (PBMCs), taken at new diagnosis, from a patient treated with antithyroid drugs. V is TRBV3-1 and J is TRBJ1-5; D ambiguous. Here the CDR3 reads CASSQANGQPQHF. The CDR3 DNA is TGTGCCAGCAGCCAAGCCAACGGTCAGCCCCAGCATTTT.